These T cell receptor beta chains were read from a single sample in a study of CD8 T cells in ankylosing spondylitis. TCRdb re-called the 5' RACE reads with MiXCR, one entry per CDR3 protein. The data show more than 600,000 distinct CDR3 sequences, 15% to 20% seen once. Sequencing was done on a sample of blood, either unsorted or a sorted T cell fraction (not recorded which). The receptors were gathered from a male donor with ankylosing spondylitis. Each CDR3 is given with its conserved first and last residue. A D gene is named only where the DNA matches it firmly. Not all rows give a size; the values are once, few, many and, for expanded clones, a class.

D	V	size	J	CDR3	DNA
NA	TRBV29-1	few	TRBJ2-5	CSASNQGPQETQYF	TGCAGCGCCTCAAACCAAGGGCCCCAAGAGACCCAGTACTTC
TRBD2	TRBV12-3/TRBV12-4	NA	TRBJ2-1	CASSLGRAGGPSSYNEQFF	TGTGCCAGCAGTTTAGGCCGAGCGGGGGGCCCTTCCTCCTACAATGAGCAGTTCTTC
NA	TRBV4-1	NA	TRBJ2-2	CASSQELRNTGELFF	TGCGCCAGCAGCCAAGAACTTAGGAACACCGGGGAGCTGTTTTTT
NA	TRBV10-3	few	TRBJ2-7	CAHGTGTYEQYF	TGTGCCCACGGGACGGGGACCTACGAGCAGTACTTC
TRBD2	TRBV5-1	few	TRBJ2-3	CASSLDGLVPDTQYF	TGCGCCAGCAGCTTGGATGGACTAGTCCCAGATACGCAGTATTTT
TRBD2	TRBV4-1	NA	TRBJ2-7	CASSQGGGSTYEQYF	TGCGCCAGCAGCCAAGGGGGCGGGAGTACCTACGAGCAGTACTTC
NA	TRBV29-1	NA	TRBJ2-1	CSVVPLLAAGRSYNEQFF	TGCAGCGTTGTCCCACTGCTGGCCGCCGGGCGCTCCTACAATGAGCAGTTCTTC
TRBD1	TRBV7-9	many	TRBJ2-5	CASSLAERGTGQETQYF	TGTGCCAGCAGCTTAGCGGAGAGGGGGACAGGCCAAGAGACCCAGTACTTC
NA	TRBV7-9	few	TRBJ1-1	CASSLAPGPLNTEAFF	TGTGCCAGCAGCTTAGCCCCCGGGCCCCTTAACACTGAAGCTTTCTTT
NA	TRBV21-1	few	TRBJ2-5	CASSKGVRGRVPQETQYF	TGTGCCAGCAGCAAGGGGGTTCGCGGCAGGGTCCCCCAAGAGACCCAGTACTTC
TRBD2	TRBV5-1	few	TRBJ2-7	CASSFVAGEHEQYF	TGCGCCAGCAGCTTCGTAGCGGGAGAGCACGAGCAGTACTTC
NA	TRBV20-1	NA	TRBJ2-1	CSARVLGVSYNEQFF	TGCAGTGCTAGAGTTTTAGGAGTCTCCTACAATGAGCAGTTCTTC
NA	TRBV7-8	NA	TRBJ2-2	CASSLVSGYTAGELFF	TGTGCCAGCAGCTTAGTATCGGGATACACGGCCGGGGAGCTGTTTTTT
NA	TRBV6-1	few	TRBJ1-5	CASSSVGSNQPQHF	TGTGCCAGCTCCTCGGTGGGTAGCAATCAGCCCCAGCATTTT
NA	TRBV13	NA	TRBJ1-1	CASSPARGADTEAFF	TGTGCCAGCAGCCCGGCGCGGGGGGCGGACACTGAAGCTTTCTTT
NA	TRBV28	NA	TRBJ2-1	CASSVRTDYNEQFF	TGTGCCAGCAGTGTAAGGACGGATTACAATGAGCAGTTCTTC
NA	TRBV21-1	many	TRBJ1-2	CASSARTVSNYGYTF	TGTGCCAGCAGCGCTCGGACAGTTTCTAACTATGGCTACACCTTC
NA	TRBV10-3	many	TRBJ1-5	CAISEGRDGNQPQHF	TGTGCCATCAGTGAGGGCAGGGATGGCAATCAGCCCCAGCATTTT
NA	TRBV4-3	few	TRBJ2-7	CASSPAASAISYEQYF	TGCGCCAGCAGCCCCGCGGCTAGCGCGATCTCCTACGAGCAGTACTTC
NA	TRBV12-3/TRBV12-4	NA	TRBJ2-3	CASTGRTDTQYF	TGTGCCAGCACAGGCCGCACAGATACGCAGTATTTT
TRBD1	TRBV6-1	few	TRBJ1-2	CASSEGQGASNYGYTF	TGTGCCAGCAGTGAAGGACAGGGGGCCTCCAACTATGGCTACACCTTC
TRBD1	TRBV20-1	few	TRBJ2-4	CSATGTDPTLAKNIQYF	TGCAGTGCTACAGGGACAGACCCTACCTTAGCCAAAAACATTCAGTACTTC
NA	TRBV10-3	NA	TRBJ2-7	CAIGTEFRSYEQYF	TGTGCCATCGGGACCGAGTTTCGCTCCTACGAGCAGTACTTC
NA	TRBV14	NA	TRBJ2-3	CASSPLLTGITRTDTQYF	TGTGCCAGCAGCCCCCTACTCACGGGGATTACACGCACAGATACGCAGTATTTT
TRBD1	TRBV5-4	NA	TRBJ1-2	CASSPKGQPIYGYTF	TGTGCCAGCAGCCCCAAGGGACAGCCTATCTATGGCTACACCTTC
NA	TRBV7-2	NA	TRBJ2-3	CASSSVAGGADTQYF	TGTGCCAGCAGCTCCGTGGCAGGAGGGGCAGATACGCAGTATTTT
NA	TRBV12-3/TRBV12-4	NA	TRBJ2-7	CASSPRGNEQYF	TGTGCCAGCAGCCCCCGTGGCAACGAGCAGTACTTC
NA	TRBV5-8	NA	TRBJ2-7	CASSLAQEARYEQYF	TGTGCCAGCAGCTTGGCACAGGAGGCCCGCTACGAGCAGTACTTC
NA	TRBV4-1	few	TRBJ2-7	CASSQGWAVSYEQYF	TGCGCCAGCAGCCAAGGCTGGGCGGTCTCCTACGAGCAGTACTTC
NA	TRBV4-1	NA	TRBJ1-4	CASSQGPLATNEKLFF	TGCGCCAGCAGCCAAGGACCCCTGGCCACTAATGAAAAACTGTTTTTT
NA	TRBV12-3/TRBV12-4	NA	TRBJ2-3	CASSWFASSTDTQYF	TGTGCCAGCAGTTGGTTTGCCAGTAGCACAGATACGCAGTATTTT
TRBD2	TRBV5-1	NA	TRBJ2-1	CASTSDGGTSGRLSYNEQFF	TGCGCCAGCACCTCCGACGGGGGGACTAGCGGGAGGCTGTCCTACAATGAGCAGTTCTTC
NA	TRBV2	NA	TRBJ2-1	CATAPESYNEQFF	TGTGCCACAGCGCCAGAGTCTTACAATGAGCAGTTCTTC
NA	TRBV7-8	NA	TRBJ2-7	CASSLVIKANYEQYF	TGTGCCAGCAGCTTAGTGATAAAGGCCAACTACGAGCAGTACTTC
NA	TRBV21-1	NA	TRBJ2-7	CASGKRAPRDLTYEQYF	TGTGCCAGCGGCAAAAGGGCCCCTCGGGACTTAACCTACGAGCAGTACTTC
NA	TRBV6-1	NA	TRBJ2-1	CASSAPPAGLSNEQFF	TGTGCCAGCAGTGCCCCCCCTGCGGGGTTGAGTAATGAGCAGTTCTTC
NA	TRBV7-8	few	TRBJ2-7	CASSLEAYAEQYF	TGTGCCAGCAGCTTAGAGGCCTACGCGGAGCAGTACTTC
TRBD2	TRBV12-3/TRBV12-4	NA	TRBJ2-3	CASSKTSGRGADTQYF	TGTGCCAGCAGCAAAACTAGCGGGAGGGGAGCAGATACGCAGTATTTT
NA	TRBV20-1	NA	TRBJ2-7	CSARDPGSGLEQYF	TGCAGTGCTAGAGACCCGGGGTCGGGCCTTGAGCAGTACTTC
NA	TRBV6-2/TRBV6-3	few	TRBJ2-7	CASRYTGYEQYF	TGTGCCAGCAGGTACACAGGCTACGAGCAGTACTTC
TRBD2	TRBV7-2	NA	TRBJ2-7	CASSFTSGEAYEQYF	TGTGCCAGCAGCTTCACTAGCGGGGAAGCTTACGAGCAGTACTTC
TRBD1	TRBV12-3/TRBV12-4	few	TRBJ1-2	CASSWDSDLRPNYGYTF	TGTGCCAGCAGTTGGGACAGCGACCTTCGGCCTAACTATGGCTACACCTTC